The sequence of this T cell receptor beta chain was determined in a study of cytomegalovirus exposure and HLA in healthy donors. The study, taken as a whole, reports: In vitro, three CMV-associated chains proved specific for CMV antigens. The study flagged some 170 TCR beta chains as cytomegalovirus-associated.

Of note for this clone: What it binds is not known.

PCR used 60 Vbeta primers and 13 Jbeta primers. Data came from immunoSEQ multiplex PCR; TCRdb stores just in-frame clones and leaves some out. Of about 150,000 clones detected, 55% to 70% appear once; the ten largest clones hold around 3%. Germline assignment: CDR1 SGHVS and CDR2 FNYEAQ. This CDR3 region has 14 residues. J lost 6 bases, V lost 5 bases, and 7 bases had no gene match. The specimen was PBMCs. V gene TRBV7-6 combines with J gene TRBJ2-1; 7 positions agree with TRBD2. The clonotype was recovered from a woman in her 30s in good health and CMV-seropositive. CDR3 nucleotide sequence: TGTGCCAGCAGCCGATCGGCGGGAGTCAATGAGCAGTTCTTC. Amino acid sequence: CASSRSAGVNEQFF.